The present T cell receptor beta chain was sequenced within a study of blood T cell repertoires in COVID-19. About the study: T cells, B-cell-depleted T cells, or PBMCs supplied cDNA or gDNA.

The CDR3 has 16 residues. Germline V gene data show CDR1 as KGHDR and CDR2 as SFDVKD. Losses at the gene ends were 4 bases for V and 6 bases for J; bases not matched to a gene: 8. Seattle-derived patients entered the study during active infection and were followed longitudinally. Authors' methods: Estimated nucleated cell counts came from reference gene primer amplification. Method: immunoSEQ multiplex PCR; TCRdb's copy keeps in-frame clones and lacks some. That table supplies the V and J calls and clone size; D and trimming were determined from the DNA. The sample contains roughly 200,000 clones, 80% to 90% of which appear only once.

The J gene is TRBJ2-2, the V gene TRBV24-1, with 9 bases identical to TRBD1. The source of this sequence is a woman of 80 years or more with COVID-19, enrolled during active disease. Specimen: peripheral blood. This CDR3 is CATSDPGTGLAGELFF. CDR3 sequence (DNA): TGTGCCACCAGTGACCCCGGGACAGGGCTTGCCGGGGAGCTGTTTTTT.